This entry lists 14 T cell receptor beta chains sequenced from one sample in a study of radiation and T cells in renal cell carcinoma. Time point given: blood 2 weeks post-SBRT. Noted treatment: 15 Gy SBRT to primary tumor, nephrectomy 4 weeks later. The table came from immunoSEQ multiplex PCR; TCRdb's copy has only in-frame clones and leaves some out. The profile covers some 130,000 clones, with about 81% appearing a single time and about 1.9% taken by the ten largest. The specimen comprised blood, sampled from a patient whose treatment included radiotherapy and nephrectomy. These receptors were taken from a woman in her sixties or seventies with renal cell carcinoma.

The rearrangement links TRBV19 to TRBJ1-5, with TRBD1 identical over 7 bases. The CDR3 runs to 15 residues. V lost 10 bases to trimming and J lost 0 bases; unmatched junction nucleotides: 9. CDR1 is LNHDA, CDR2 SQIVND, per germline (reference sequence). CDR3 DNA sequence: TGTGCCACTCAGGGGGGAGGGGATAGCAATCAGCCCCAGCATTTT. This codes for CATQGGGDSNQPQHF.

The rearrangement joins TRBV7-9 to TRBJ2-5, with 8 bases aligning to TRBD2. The V gene end was trimmed by 2 bases and the J gene end by 5 bases; junction bases not matched to a gene: 7. The CDR3 totals 15 residues. Germline V gene lookup returns CDR1 SEHNR and CDR2 FQNEAQ (reference sequence). CDR3 sequence: CASSLNGGARETQYF. The CDR3 region has the DNA TGTGCCAGCAGCTTAAACGGGGGGGCCCGGGAGACCCAGTACTTC.

The chain couples TRBV5-1 to TRBJ1-4; 7 bases are shared with TRBD1. Trimming took 0 bases from V and 5 from J; bases not matched to a gene: 4. The CDR3 is made up of 15 amino acids. Germline assignment: CDR1 SGHRS and CDR2 YFSETQ. The CDR3 reads CASSLGGQENEKLFF. DNA of the CDR3: TGCGCCAGCAGCTTGGGAGGACAGGAGAATGAAAAACTGTTTTTT.

V usage is TRBV6-5 and J usage is TRBJ2-1; the D gene is possibly TRBD2 (5 bases). The length of the CDR3 is 15 residues. Trimming left V 4 bases short and J 6 bases short, with 16 bases between. Germline-derived CDR1 and CDR2 are MNHEY and SVGAGI. Here the CDR3 DNA reads TGTGCCAGCAGTTCCTTCACTCGGGGTCTCAATGAGCAGTTCTTC. Its translation: CASSSFTRGLNEQFF.

This clone has just one count. V is TRBV5-5 and J is TRBJ2-7; D could derive from TRBD1 or TRBD2 (6 bases each). Trimming pared 5 bases from V and 0 bases from J, leaving 15 bases between. The CDR3 is 15 amino acids. Germline CDR1 is SGHKS and CDR2 is YYEKEE (reference sequence). CDR3 sequence reads: CASSAIGGPSYEQYF. The CDR3 DNA sequence: TGTGCCAGCAGTGCTATAGGGGGGCCCTCCTACGAGCAGTACTTC.

The rearrangement joins TRBV6-5 to TRBJ1-5; maybe TRBD1 (5 bases). The CDR3 runs to 15 residues. Germline V gene sequence: CDR1 MNHEY, CDR2 SVGAGI. The V end was cut by 1 base, the J end by 3 bases, with 10 bases between. The CDR3 bases are TGTGCCAGCAGTTACTTTCAGGGTTACAATCAGCCCCAGCATTTT. Translated, it gives CASSYFQGYNQPQHF.

The chain links TRBV6-5 to TRBJ1-5; D ambiguous. Germline CDR1 MNHEY, CDR2 SVGAGI. This CDR3 is built from 13 residues. V was trimmed by 10 bases and J by 5 bases, leaving 15 bases between them. CDR3 nucleotides: TGTGCCACCACACGGGGAGGAGATCAGCCCCAGCATTTT. Protein: CATTRGGDQPQHF.

This chain links TRBV19 with TRBJ2-2; TRBD2 aligns across 12 bases. This CDR3 region has 17 residues. Losses at the gene ends were 7 bases for V and 7 bases for J; bases not matched to a gene: 13. Germline V gives CDR1 LNHDA, CDR2 SQIVND (reference sequence). CDR3 region: CASTPSLAGGPHGELFF. The CDR3 region has the DNA TGTGCCAGTACCCCCTCACTAGCGGGAGGCCCGCACGGGGAGCTGTTTTTT.

This clone appeared once. The rearrangement links TRBV5-1 to TRBJ2-1, with D perhaps TRBD2 (6 bases). Germline V gene sequence: CDR1 SGHRS, CDR2 YFSETQ. The germline V and J ends were trimmed by 2 bases and 7 bases, with 13 bases remaining between them. The CDR3 runs 14 residues. In DNA form, the CDR3 reads TGCGCCAGCAGCTTCCGGGACTCCTGGAATGAGCAGTTCTTC. This encodes CASSFRDSWNEQFF.

Remarks on this clone: The junction departs from germline at one end; a sequencing error may be responsible. The genes are TRBV7-7 and TRBJ2-5, with D possibly matching TRBD2 (5 bases). This CDR3 contains 13 residues. The germline gives CDR1 SSHAT, CDR2 FNYEAQ (reference sequence). The CDR3 loop reads CASSLAWTETQYF. DNA of the CDR3: TGTGCTAGCAGCTTAGCGTGGACAGAGACCCAGTACTTC. The full variable domain, in which reference TRBV7-7 and TRBJ2-5 provide the parts outside the CDR3, is GAGVSQSPRYKVTKRGQDVTLRCDPISSHATLYWYQQALGQGPEFLTYFNYEAQPDKSGLPSDRFSAERPEGSISTLTIQRTEQRDSAMYRCASSLAWTETQYFGPGTRLLVL.

The chain recombines TRBV10-1 with TRBJ2-1; 9 bases align to TRBD1. The CDR3 totals 16 residues. V shed 2 bases and J 0 bases; nucleotides not matched to a gene: 2. The germline V gene has CDR1 WNHNN and CDR2 SYGVQD (reference sequence). CDR3 bases: TGCGCCAGCAGTGAGACAGGGGGCAACTCCTACAATGAGCAGTTCTTC. This codes for CASSETGGNSYNEQFF.

The V gene is TRBV30, the J gene TRBJ1-1, with TRBD1 matching 12 bases. Germline assignment: CDR1 GTSNPN and CDR2 SVGIG (reference sequence). This CDR3 has 18 residues. Trimming removed 4 bases from V and 1 base from J; junction bases left unmatched: 13. The CDR3 DNA reads as TGTGCCTGGATTACCACCGGGACAGGGGGCTTTCGGAACACTGAAGCTTTCTTT. This encodes CAWITTGTGGFRNTEAFF.

J is TRBJ1-1 and V is TRBV6-5, with 7 bases identical to TRBD1. The CDR3 spans 14 residues. The germline CDR1 and CDR2 sequences are MNHEY and SVGAGI. The V gene end was trimmed by 5 bases and the J gene end by 7 bases; junction bases not matched to a gene: 10. The CDR3: CASSLHTRDSEAFF. The DNA of the CDR3 is TGTGCCAGCAGTCTACACACTAGGGACAGTGAAGCTTTCTTT.

This chain connects TRBV27 to TRBJ1-5; no firm D call. V was clipped by 2 bases and J by 4 bases, with 6 bases between them. The germline CDR1 and CDR2 sequences are MNHEY and SMNVEV (reference sequence). CDR3 length equals 13 residues. The CDR3 region has the DNA TGTGCCAGCAGTTTAATCGGGAATCAGCCCCAGCATTTT. It specifies CASSLIGNQPQHF.